This T cell receptor (beta chain) was identified in a study of neurological immune-mediated disorders. Study-wide background: Among the approximately 34 patients with multiple sclerosis, roughly 31 were relapsing-remitting, while 3 were secondary progressive. Study-wide findings and caveats: The phylogenetic placement of 18 of 34 multiple sclerosis patients' repertoires in one related-CDR3 cluster constitutes a possible signature.

Time point indicated: longitudinal time-point 2. The sample holds many counts of this clonotype. Its antigen is undetermined. The cDNA came from 5'RACE, which used 10-nucleotide random UMIs. MiXCR was run by TCRdb on the 5' RACE reads, yielding one entry per CDR3 protein. The sample carries tens of thousands of distinct CDR3 sequences, 5% to 6% recorded once. The TCR sequence derives from a woman in her fifties or sixties with multiple sclerosis. Sequenced material: PBMCs.

In nucleotides, the CDR3 is TGTGCCAGCAGTTTAGAACAGGGGCTTGGGGGCAATCAGCCCCAGCATTTT. As protein: CASSLEQGLGGNQPQHF. This sequence joins TRBV12-3 or TRBV12-4 and TRBJ1-5, with 7 nucleotides matching TRBD1. The CDR3 consists of 17 residues. V lost 1 base, J lost 2 bases, and 8 bases stayed unmatched.